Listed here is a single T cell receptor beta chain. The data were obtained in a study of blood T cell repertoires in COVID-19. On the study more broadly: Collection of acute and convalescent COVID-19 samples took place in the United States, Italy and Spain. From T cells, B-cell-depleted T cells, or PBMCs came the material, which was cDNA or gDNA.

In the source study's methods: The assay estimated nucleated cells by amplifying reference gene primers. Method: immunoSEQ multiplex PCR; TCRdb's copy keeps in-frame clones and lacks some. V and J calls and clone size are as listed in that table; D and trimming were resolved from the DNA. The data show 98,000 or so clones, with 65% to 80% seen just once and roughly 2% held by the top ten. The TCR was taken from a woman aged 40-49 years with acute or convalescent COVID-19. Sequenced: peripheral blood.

The CDR3 DNA sequence: TGTGCCAGCAGCCAATCCGGCGAGCAGTACTTC. Translation gives CASSQSGEQYF. The V gene is TRBV3-1 (or the pseudogene TRBV3-2), the J gene TRBJ2-7, with unresolved D. V was trimmed by 2 bases and J by 6 bases, leaving 5 bases between them. The CDR3 is 11 residues long. The germline V gene has CDR1 LGHDT and CDR2 YNNKEL (reference sequence).